This T cell receptor beta chain came from a study of blood T cell repertoires in COVID-19. In the study overall: There were acute and convalescent COVID-19 samples, and they came from the United States, Italy and Spain. T cells, B-cell-depleted T cells, or PBMCs provided the cDNA or gDNA that served as material.

Methods used by the authors: By means of reference gene primer amplification, nucleated cell counts were estimated. Here immunoSEQ multiplex PCR was the method, and the copy in TCRdb shows in-frame clones only, minus some. V and J calls and clone size are given by that table; D and trimming were obtained from the DNA. This table holds fewer than 45,000 clones, around nine tenths found once. CDR3 length: 13 amino acids. The ends were cut back, 3 bases at V and 0 bases at J, with 5 bases in the middle. This chain connects TRBV12-3 or TRBV12-4 to TRBJ1-1; D is perhaps TRBD1 (5 bases). The origin of this receptor is a human donor in a cohort sampled during active COVID-19. The sample comprised peripheral blood. In nucleotides, the CDR3 is TGTGCCAGCAGTTTGACAGTGAACACTGAAGCTTTCTTT. Translated: CASSLTVNTEAFF.